The T cell receptor (beta chain) described here comes from a study of T-cell reconstitution after alpha-beta-depleted transplantation in children. Findings of the study overall: The origin of high day-60 TCRbeta diversity in some patients lay in surviving recipient T cells and thymic progenitors. T-cell counts and diversity were attributed mostly to newly produced T cells one year after transplant. Reports say that about two months after transplant, the alpha-beta T cells came out of several hundred graft clones that had expanded.

The V and J ends lost 10 bases and 4 bases, in that order; junction bases with no gene match: 13. Per the germline V gene, CDR1 is MNHEY and CDR2 is SMNVEV (reference sequence). CDR3 size: 15 residues. For TCRbeta, the library was prepared with unique molecular identifiers. TCRdb ran MiXCR on the PCR reads and lists one entry per CDR3 protein. The table includes about 250,000 distinct CDR3 sequences, roughly a quarter detected once. Comment on this clonotype: Its target is not known.

Sequenced here: PBMCs, mostly from graft donor cells, sampled 360 days after TCRalphabeta/CD19-depleted stem cell transplant. The rearrangement links TRBV27 to TRBJ2-3; TRBD2 agrees at 8 bases. The TCR comes from a female patient younger than 10 who had a stem cell transplant for congenital amegakaryocytic thrombocytopenia, so the T cells may come from the graft donor. CDR3 in amino acids: CATSRREGRADTQYF. CDR3 nucleotide sequence: TGTGCCACCTCCAGACGGGAGGGTCGGGCAGATACGCAGTATTTT.